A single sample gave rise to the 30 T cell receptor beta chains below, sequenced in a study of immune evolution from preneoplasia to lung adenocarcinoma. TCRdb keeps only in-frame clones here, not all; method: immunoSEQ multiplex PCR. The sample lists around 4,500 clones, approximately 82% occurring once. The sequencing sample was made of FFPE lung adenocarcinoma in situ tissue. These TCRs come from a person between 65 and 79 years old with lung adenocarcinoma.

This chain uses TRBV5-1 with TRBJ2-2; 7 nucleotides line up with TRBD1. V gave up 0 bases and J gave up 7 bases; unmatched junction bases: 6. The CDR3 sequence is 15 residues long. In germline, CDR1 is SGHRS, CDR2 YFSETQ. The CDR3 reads CASSLEGAKIGELFF. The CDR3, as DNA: TGCGCCAGCAGCTTGGAGGGGGCAAAGATCGGGGAGCTGTTTTTT.

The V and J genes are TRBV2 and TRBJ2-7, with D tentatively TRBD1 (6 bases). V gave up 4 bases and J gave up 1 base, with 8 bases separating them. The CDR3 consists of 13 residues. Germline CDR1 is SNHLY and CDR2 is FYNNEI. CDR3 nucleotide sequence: TGTGCCAGCAGTGGGGGACATTCCTACGAGCAGTACTTC. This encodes CASSGGHSYEQYF.

CDR3 DNA sequence: TGTGCCAGCAGCCCGGGGACAGATACGCAGTATTTT. Protein sequence: CASSPGTDTQYF. This sequence joins TRBV11-3 and TRBJ2-3; a possible D gene is TRBD2 (5 bases). V was cut by 5 bases and J by 3 bases, with 6 bases left in between. The CDR3 sequence is 12 residues long. The germline V gene encodes CDR1 SGHNT and CDR2 YENEEA.

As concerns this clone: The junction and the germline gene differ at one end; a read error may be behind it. CDR3 region: CASSLAGTSQESQYF. CDR3 nucleotide sequence: TGTGCCAGCAGCTTGGCCGGGACTAGTCAAGAGTCCCAGTACTTC. The rearrangement uses TRBV5-4 and TRBJ2-5; 8 bases are shared with TRBD2. Germline CDR1 SGHNT, CDR2 YYREEE (reference sequence). CDR3 length: 15 amino acids. The variable domain in full, with the rest retrieved from reference TRBV5-4 and TRBJ2-5, is ETGVTQSPTHLIKTRGQQVTLRCSSQSGHNTVSWYQQALGQGPQFIFQYYREEENGRGNFPPRFSGLQFPNYSSELNVNALELDDSALYLCASSLAGTSQESQYFGPGTRLLVL.

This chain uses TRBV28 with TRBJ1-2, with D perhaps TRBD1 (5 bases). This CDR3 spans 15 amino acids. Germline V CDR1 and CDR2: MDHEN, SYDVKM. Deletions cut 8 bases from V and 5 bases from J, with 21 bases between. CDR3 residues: CASLQGSQVLYGYTF. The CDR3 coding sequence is TGTGCCAGCCTGCAGGGTAGCCAGGTACTTTATGGCTACACCTTC.

The CDR3 DNA reads as TGTGCCAGCAGCAAAGCCGGGACAGGAGACAATGAGCAGTTCTTC. This translates into CASSKAGTGDNEQFF. V usage is TRBV28 and J usage is TRBJ2-1; the match to TRBD1 covers 8 bases. Germline trimming cut 6 bases from V and 5 bases from J; bases unmatched to any gene: 9. Germline-derived CDR1 and CDR2 are MDHEN and SYDVKM. The CDR3 loop spans 15 amino acids.

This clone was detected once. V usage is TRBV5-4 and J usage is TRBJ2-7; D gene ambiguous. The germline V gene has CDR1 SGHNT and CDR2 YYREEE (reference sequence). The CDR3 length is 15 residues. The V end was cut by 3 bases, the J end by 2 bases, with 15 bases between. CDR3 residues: CASSSAGPSTYEQYF. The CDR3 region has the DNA TGTGCCAGCAGCTCAGCCGGCCCTTCGACCTACGAGCAGTACTTC.

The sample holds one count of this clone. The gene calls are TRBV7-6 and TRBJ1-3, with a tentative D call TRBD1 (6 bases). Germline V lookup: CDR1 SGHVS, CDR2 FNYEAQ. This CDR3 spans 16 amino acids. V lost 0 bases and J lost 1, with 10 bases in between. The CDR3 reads CASSLARGGSGNTIYF. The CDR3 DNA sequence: TGTGCCAGCAGCTTAGCGCGAGGGGGGTCTGGAAACACCATATATTTT.

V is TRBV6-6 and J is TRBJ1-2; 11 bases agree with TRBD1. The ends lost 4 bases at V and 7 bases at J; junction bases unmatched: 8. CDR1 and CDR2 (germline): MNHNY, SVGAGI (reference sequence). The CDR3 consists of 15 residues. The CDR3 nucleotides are TGTGCCAGCAGTTTTAACGGACAGGGGGCTTTTGGCTACACCTTC. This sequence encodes CASSFNGQGAFGYTF.

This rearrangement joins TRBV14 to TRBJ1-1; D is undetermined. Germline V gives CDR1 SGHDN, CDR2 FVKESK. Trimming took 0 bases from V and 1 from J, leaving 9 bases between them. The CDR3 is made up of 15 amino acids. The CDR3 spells CASSQDEGWNTEAFF. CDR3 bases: TGTGCCAGCAGCCAAGACGAAGGGTGGAACACTGAAGCTTTCTTT.

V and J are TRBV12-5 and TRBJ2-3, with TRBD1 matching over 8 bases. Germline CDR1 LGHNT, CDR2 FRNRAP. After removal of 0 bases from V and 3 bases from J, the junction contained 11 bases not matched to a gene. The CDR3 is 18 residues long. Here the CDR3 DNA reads TGTGCTAGTGGTTTGGTTCCTCTGGACAGGGTCGTGACAGATACGCAGTATTTT. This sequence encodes CASGLVPLDRVVTDTQYF. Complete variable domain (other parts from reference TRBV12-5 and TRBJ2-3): DARVTQTPRHKVTEMGQEVTMRCQPILGHNTVFWYRQTMMQGLELLAYFRNRAPLDDSGMPKDRFSAEMPDATLATLKIQPSEPRDSAVYFCASGLVPLDRVVTDTQYFGPGTRLTVL.

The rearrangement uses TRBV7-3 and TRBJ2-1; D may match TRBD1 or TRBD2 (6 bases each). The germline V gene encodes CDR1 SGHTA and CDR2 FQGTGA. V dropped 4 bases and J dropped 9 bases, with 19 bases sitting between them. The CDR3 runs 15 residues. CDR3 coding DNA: TGTGCCAGCAGCTCAGTCGGAGGGGGGAAAAGTGAGCAGTTCTTC. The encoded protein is CASSSVGGGKSEQFF.

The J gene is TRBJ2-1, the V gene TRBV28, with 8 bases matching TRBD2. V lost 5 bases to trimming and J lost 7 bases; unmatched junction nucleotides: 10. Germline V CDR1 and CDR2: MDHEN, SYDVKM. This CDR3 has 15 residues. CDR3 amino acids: CASSTQRELGNEQFF. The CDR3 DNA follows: TGTGCCAGCAGTACCCAGCGGGAGTTAGGTAATGAGCAGTTCTTC.

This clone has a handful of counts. CDR3: CASSSAGRPKEQYF. The CDR3 coding sequence is TGCGCCAGCAGTTCAGCGGGACGCCCTAAGGAGCAGTACTTC. This sequence joins TRBV5-1 and TRBJ2-7; 7 nucleotides match TRBD2. This CDR3 comprises 14 residues. CDR1 and CDR2 from the germline V gene are SGHRS and YFSETQ. The V segment lost 5 bases and the J segment 7 bases; nucleotides outside the gene matches: 12. Combining the CDR3 with reference TRBV5-1 and TRBJ2-7 gives the whole variable domain KAGVTQTPRYLIKTRGQQVTLSCSPISGHRSVSWYQQTPGQGLQFLFEYFSETQRNKGNFPGRFSGRQFSNSRSEMNVSTLELGDSALYLCASSSAGRPKEQYFGPGTRLTVT.

CDR3 nucleotide sequence: TGTGCCAGCAGAACAAACAGGGACGTCGCCTACGAGCAGTACTTC. This translates into CASRTNRDVAYEQYF. V is TRBV6-6 and J is TRBJ2-7; D possibly corresponds to TRBD1 (6 bases). Germline CDR1 reads MNHNY; CDR2 reads SVGAGI (reference sequence). The CDR3 is 15 amino acids. Trimming took off 6 bases at V and 2 bases at J, with 17 bases between the two ends.

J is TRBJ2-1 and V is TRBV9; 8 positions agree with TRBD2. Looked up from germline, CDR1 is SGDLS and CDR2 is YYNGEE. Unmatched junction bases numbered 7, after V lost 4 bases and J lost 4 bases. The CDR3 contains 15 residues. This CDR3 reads CASSPRTSGYNEQFF. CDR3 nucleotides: TGTGCCAGCAGCCCTAGAACTAGCGGTTACAATGAGCAGTTCTTC. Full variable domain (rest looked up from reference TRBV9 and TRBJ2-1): DSGVTQTPKHLITATGQRVTLRCSPRSGDLSVYWYQQSLDQGLQFLIQYYNGEERAKGNILERFSAQQFPDLHSELNLSSLELGDSALYFCASSPRTSGYNEQFFGPGTRLTVL.

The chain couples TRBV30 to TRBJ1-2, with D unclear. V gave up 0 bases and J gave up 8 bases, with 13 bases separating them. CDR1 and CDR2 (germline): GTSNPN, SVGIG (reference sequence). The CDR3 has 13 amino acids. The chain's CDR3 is CAWSVVYRLGYTF. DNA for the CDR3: TGTGCCTGGAGTGTAGTTTATCGGTTGGGCTACACCTTC. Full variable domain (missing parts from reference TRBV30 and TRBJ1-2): SQTIHQWPATLVQPVGSPLSLECTVEGTSNPNLYWYRQAAGRGLQLLFYSVGIGQISSEVPQNLSASRPQDRQFILSSKKLLLSDSGFYLCAWSVVYRLGYTFGSGTRLTVV.

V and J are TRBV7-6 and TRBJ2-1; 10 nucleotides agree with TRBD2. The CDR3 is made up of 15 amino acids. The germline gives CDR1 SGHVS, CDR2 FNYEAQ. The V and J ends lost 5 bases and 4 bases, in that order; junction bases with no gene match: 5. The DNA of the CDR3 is TGTGCCAGCAGCCAGGGACTAGCGTCGTACAATGAGCAGTTCTTC. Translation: CASSQGLASYNEQFF.

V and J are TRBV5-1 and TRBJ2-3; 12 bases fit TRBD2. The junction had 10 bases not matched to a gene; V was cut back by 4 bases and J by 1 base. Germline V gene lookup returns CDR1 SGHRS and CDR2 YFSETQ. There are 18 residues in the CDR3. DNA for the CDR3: TGCGCCAGCAGCCCGGGAACTAGCGGGAGGTGGGGCACAGATACGCAGTATTTT. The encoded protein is CASSPGTSGRWGTDTQYF.

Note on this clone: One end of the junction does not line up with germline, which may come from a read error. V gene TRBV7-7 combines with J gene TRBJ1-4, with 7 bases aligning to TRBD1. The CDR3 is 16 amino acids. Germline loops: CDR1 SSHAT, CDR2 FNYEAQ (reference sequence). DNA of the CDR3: TGTGCTAGCAGCGAGGGGCCTAGGGGGCCGGGTGAAAAACTGTTTTTT. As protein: CASSEGPRGPGEKLFF.

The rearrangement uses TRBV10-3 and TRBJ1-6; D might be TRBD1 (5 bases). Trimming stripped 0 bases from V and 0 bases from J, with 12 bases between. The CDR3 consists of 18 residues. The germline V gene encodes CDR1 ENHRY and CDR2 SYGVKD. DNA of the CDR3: TGTGCCATCAGTGAGTCGGGAGGGGTGAGCTCCTATAATTCACCCCTCCACTTT. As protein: CAISESGGVSSYNSPLHF.

CDR3 bases: TGTGCCAGCAGTGCGGGATTTGGGCAAGAGACCCAGTACTTC. This sequence encodes CASSAGFGQETQYF. The chain employs TRBV27 and TRBJ2-5, with a tentative D call TRBD2 (6 bases). This CDR3 is 14 amino acids long. Germline V gene lookup returns CDR1 MNHEY and CDR2 SMNVEV (reference sequence). V gave up 5 bases and J gave up 2 bases, with 12 bases separating them.

The CDR3 nucleotides are TGTGCCAGCAGCCGCGGACCACAAGAGACCCAGTACTTC. Protein: CASSRGPQETQYF. This rearrangement joins TRBV11-2 to TRBJ2-5; no firm D call. The CDR3 has 13 residues. V gave up 5 bases and J gave up 2 bases, with 9 bases separating them. Germline CDR1 and CDR2: SGHAT and FQNNGV.

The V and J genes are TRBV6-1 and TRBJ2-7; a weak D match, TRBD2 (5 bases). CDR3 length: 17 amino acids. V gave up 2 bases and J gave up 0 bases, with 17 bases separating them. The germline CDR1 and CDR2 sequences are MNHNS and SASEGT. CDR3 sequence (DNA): TGTGCCAGCAGTGAATATTTCGGGGTCAGACTCTCCTACGAGCAGTACTTC. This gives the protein CASSEYFGVRLSYEQYF.

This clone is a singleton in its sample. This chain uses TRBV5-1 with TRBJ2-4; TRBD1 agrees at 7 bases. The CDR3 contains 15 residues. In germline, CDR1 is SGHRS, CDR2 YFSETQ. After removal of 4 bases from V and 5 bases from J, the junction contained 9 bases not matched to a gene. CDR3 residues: CASSREGAGQNIQYF. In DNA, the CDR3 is TGCGCCAGCAGCCGAGAGGGGGCAGGCCAAAACATTCAGTACTTC.

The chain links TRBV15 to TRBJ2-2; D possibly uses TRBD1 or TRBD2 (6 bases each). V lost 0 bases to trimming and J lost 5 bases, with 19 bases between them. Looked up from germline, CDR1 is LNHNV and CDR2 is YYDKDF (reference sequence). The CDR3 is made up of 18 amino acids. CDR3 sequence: CATSRELVRGAGTGELFF. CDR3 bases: TGTGCCACCAGCAGAGAATTAGTCAGGGGCGCGGGGACCGGGGAGCTGTTTTTT.

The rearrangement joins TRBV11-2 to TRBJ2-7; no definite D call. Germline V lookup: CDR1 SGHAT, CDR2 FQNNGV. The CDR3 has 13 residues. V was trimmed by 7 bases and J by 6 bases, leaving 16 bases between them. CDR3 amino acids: CASTQDARGEQYF. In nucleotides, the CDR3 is TGTGCCAGCACTCAAGACGCCCGTGGCGAGCAGTACTTC. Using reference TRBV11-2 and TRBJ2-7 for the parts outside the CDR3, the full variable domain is EAGVAQSPRYKIIEKRQSVAFWCNPISGHATLYWYQQILGQGPKLLIQFQNNGVVDDSQLPKDRFSAERLKGVDSTLKIQPAKLEDSAVYLCASTQDARGEQYFGPGTRLTVT.

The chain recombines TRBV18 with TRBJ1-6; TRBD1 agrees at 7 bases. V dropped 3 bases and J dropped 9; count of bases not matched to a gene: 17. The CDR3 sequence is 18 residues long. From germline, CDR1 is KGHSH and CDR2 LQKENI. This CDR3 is CASSPTTSTGARGSPLHF. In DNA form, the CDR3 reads TGTGCCAGCTCACCGACTACCTCAACAGGGGCTCGGGGTTCACCCCTCCACTTT. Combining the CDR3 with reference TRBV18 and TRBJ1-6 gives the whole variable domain NAGVMQNPRHLVRRRGQEARLRCSPMKGHSHVYWYRQLPEEGLKFMVYLQKENIIDESGMPKERFSAEFPKEGPSILRIQQVVRGDSAAYFCASSPTTSTGARGSPLHFGNGTRLTVT.

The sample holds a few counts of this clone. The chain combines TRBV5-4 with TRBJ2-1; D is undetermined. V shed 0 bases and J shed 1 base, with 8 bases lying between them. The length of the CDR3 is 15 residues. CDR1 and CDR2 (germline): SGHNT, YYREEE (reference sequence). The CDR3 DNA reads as TGTGCCAGCAGCTTGGGTATAGATTCCTACAATGAGCAGTTCTTC. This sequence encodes CASSLGIDSYNEQFF.

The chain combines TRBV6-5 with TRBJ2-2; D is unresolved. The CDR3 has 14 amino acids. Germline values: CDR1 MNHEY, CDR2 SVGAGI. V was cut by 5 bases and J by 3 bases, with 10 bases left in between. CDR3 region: CASSLGRYTGELFF. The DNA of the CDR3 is TGTGCCAGCAGTCTCGGACGGTACACCGGGGAGCTGTTTTTT.